This T cell receptor beta chain was sequenced in a study of metastatic and nonmetastatic thyroid tumors. Overall study: Repertoire comparison spanned blood and tumor or nodule tissue of malignant and benign thyroid patients.

In this sample, this clone turned up a few times. What it binds is unknown. Study-level points and caveats: Malignant thyroid tumors reportedly had TCR beta diversity that was significantly higher than in benign nodules, in blood and tumor.

TCRdb called clones again from the PCR reads with MiXCR. In the table there are fewer than 35,000 clones, under 25% of which are singletons. Until they underwent thyroid surgery, no patient had received any treatment. The sequence was collected from a male donor with papillary thyroid cancer or a benign thyroid nodule (not recorded which). Some clones in this sample may be carry-over from other donors' samples. Sequenced input: tumor tissue.

Here the CDR3 DNA reads TGTGCCAGCAGGCCCGTCGGTTCACCCCTCCACTTT. Its translation: CASRPVGSPLHF. The chain is built from TRBV6-1 and TRBJ1-6; no definite D call. The CDR3 has 12 amino acids. V lost 6 bases, J lost 9 bases, and 9 bases lay in between. Germline CDR1 is MNHNS and CDR2 is SASEGT.